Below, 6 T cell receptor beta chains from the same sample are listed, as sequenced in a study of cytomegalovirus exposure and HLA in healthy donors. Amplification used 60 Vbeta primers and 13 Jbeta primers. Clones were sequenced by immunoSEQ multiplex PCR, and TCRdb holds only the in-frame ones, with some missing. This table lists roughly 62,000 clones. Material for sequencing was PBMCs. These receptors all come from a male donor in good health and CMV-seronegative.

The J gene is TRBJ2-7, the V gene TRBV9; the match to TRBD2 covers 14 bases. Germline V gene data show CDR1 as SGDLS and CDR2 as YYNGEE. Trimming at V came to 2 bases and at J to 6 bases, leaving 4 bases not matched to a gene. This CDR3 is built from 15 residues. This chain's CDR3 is CASSVTGLAGGEQYF. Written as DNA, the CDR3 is TGTGCCAGCAGCGTCACCGGACTAGCGGGAGGCGAGCAGTACTTC.

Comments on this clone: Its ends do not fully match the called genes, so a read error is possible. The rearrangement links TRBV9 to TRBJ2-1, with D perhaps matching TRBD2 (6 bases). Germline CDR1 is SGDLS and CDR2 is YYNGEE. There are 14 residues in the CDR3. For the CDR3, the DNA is TGTGCCAGCAGACGGGGGAGCTCCGACAATGAGCAGTTCTTC. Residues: CASRRGSSDNEQFF.

The DNA of the CDR3 is TGCGCCAGCTGGAGGGCCGACATTCAGTACTTC. Its translation: CASWRADIQYF. The V gene is TRBV10-1, the J gene TRBJ2-4; weak D call: TRBD2 (6 bases). The CDR3 has 11 residues. The V gene's germline CDR1 is WNHNN and CDR2 SYGVQD (reference sequence). Trimming shortened V by 8 bases and J by 8 bases, and 10 bases separated the two germline ends.

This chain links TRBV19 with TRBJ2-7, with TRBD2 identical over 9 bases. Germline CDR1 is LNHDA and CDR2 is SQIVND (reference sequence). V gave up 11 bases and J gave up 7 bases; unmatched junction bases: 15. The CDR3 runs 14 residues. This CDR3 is CASRKRGDQKEQYF. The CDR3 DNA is TGTGCCTCCCGGAAGCGGGGGGATCAGAAAGAGCAGTACTTC.

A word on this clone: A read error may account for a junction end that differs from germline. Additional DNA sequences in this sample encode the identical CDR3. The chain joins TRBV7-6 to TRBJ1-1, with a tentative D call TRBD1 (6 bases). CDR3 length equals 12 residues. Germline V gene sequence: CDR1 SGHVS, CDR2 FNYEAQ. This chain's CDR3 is CASSLRGTEAFF. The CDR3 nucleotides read TGCGCCAGCAGCTTAAGGGGGACTGAAGCTTTCTTT.

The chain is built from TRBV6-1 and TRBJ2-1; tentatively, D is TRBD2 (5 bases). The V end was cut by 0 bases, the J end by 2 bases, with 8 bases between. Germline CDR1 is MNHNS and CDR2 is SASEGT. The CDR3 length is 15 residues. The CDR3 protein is CASSEAGEPYNEQFF. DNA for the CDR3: TGTGCCAGCAGTGAAGCGGGAGAACCCTACAATGAGCAGTTCTTC.